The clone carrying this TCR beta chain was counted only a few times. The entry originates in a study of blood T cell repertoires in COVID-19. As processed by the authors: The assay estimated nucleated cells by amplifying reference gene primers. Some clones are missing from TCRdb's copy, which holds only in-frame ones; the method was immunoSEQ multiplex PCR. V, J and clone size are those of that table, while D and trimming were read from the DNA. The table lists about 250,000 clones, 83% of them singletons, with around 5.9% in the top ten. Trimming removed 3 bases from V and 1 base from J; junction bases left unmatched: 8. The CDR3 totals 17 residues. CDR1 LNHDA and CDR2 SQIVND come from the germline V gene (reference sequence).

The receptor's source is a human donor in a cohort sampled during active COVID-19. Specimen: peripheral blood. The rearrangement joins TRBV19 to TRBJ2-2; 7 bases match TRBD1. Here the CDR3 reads CASSMPSGQWNTGELFF. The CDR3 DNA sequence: TGTGCCAGTAGTATGCCATCGGGACAGTGGAACACCGGGGAGCTGTTTTTT. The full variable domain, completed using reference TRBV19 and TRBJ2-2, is DGGITQSPKYLFRKEGQNVTLSCEQNLNHDAMYWYRQDPGQGLRLIYYSQIVNDFQKGDIAEGYSVSREKKESFPLTVTSAQKNPTAFYLCASSMPSGQWNTGELFFGEGSRLTVL.